The entry below gives a single TCR beta chain sequence along with its context. The data were obtained in a study of blood T cell repertoires in COVID-19. The table came from immunoSEQ multiplex PCR; TCRdb's copy has only in-frame clones and leaves some out. The data show 230,000 or so clones, 80% to 90% seen once. The sequencing sample was made of peripheral blood. The clonotype comes from a woman in her thirties or forties who had recovered from COVID-19.

The CDR3 nucleotides are TGTGCCAGCAATGGACACAACAACAATGAGCAGTTCTTC. It translates to CASNGHNNNEQFF. V gene TRBV28 combines with J gene TRBJ2-1; possible D gene TRBD1, 5 bases. The CDR3 is 13 residues long. V dropped 7 bases and J dropped 5 bases, with 12 bases sitting between them. CDR1 and CDR2 (germline): MDHEN, SYDVKM.